A single sample gave rise to the 19 T cell receptor beta chains below, sequenced in a study of cytomegalovirus exposure and HLA in healthy donors. The PCR ran on 60 Vbeta and 13 Jbeta primers. TCRdb's table, derived via immunoSEQ multiplex PCR, lists solely in-frame clones and lacks some. Among about 140,000 clones listed, 72% were seen once. The sample comprised PBMCs. These receptors originate from a man aged 50-59 years in good health and CMV-seropositive.

The rearrangement uses TRBV19 and TRBJ2-7; TRBD1 matches at 9 bases. Germline V gene data show CDR1 as LNHDA and CDR2 as SQIVND (reference sequence). J lost 2 bases, V lost 5 bases, and 7 bases had no gene match. The CDR3 is 15 residues long. The DNA for the CDR3 is TGTGCCAGTAGTTTGGACAGGGGACATACCTACGAGCAGTACTTC. Translating gives CASSLDRGHTYEQYF.

The gene calls are TRBV2 and TRBJ1-1; 7 bases match TRBD1. V lost 1 base to trimming and J lost 10 bases; unmatched junction nucleotides: 6. Germline lookup yields CDR1 SNHLY and CDR2 FYNNEI. This CDR3 is built from 13 residues. CDR3 protein: CASSEETRTGAFF. The CDR3 DNA is TGTGCCAGCAGTGAAGAAACGCGGACAGGAGCTTTCTTT.

The rearrangement uses TRBV6-6 and TRBJ2-7; 7 nucleotides agree with TRBD1. Germline CDR1 is MNHNY and CDR2 is SVGAGI (reference sequence). J was trimmed by 0 bases and V by 7 bases; bases with no gene match: 6. The CDR3 consists of 14 residues. The CDR3 protein is CASTGGWSSYEQYF. The CDR3 DNA follows: TGTGCCAGCACAGGGGGATGGAGCTCCTACGAGCAGTACTTC.

There are a few counts of this clone. The rearrangement links TRBV5-1 to TRBJ2-7, with TRBD2 matching 9 bases. Germline values: CDR1 SGHRS, CDR2 YFSETQ. Germline trimming cut 3 bases from V and 4 bases from J; bases unmatched to any gene: 8. CDR3 length: 15 amino acids. The CDR3 sequence: CASSSGSREGYEQYF. As DNA, the CDR3 is TGCGCCAGCAGCTCGGGTTCGCGGGAGGGGTACGAGCAGTACTTC. The variable domain in full, with the rest retrieved from reference TRBV5-1 and TRBJ2-7, is KAGVTQTPRYLIKTRGQQVTLSCSPISGHRSVSWYQQTPGQGLQFLFEYFSETQRNKGNFPGRFSGRQFSNSRSEMNVSTLELGDSALYLCASSSGSREGYEQYFGPGTRLTVT.

In its sample, this clone was seen a few times. The J gene is TRBJ2-5, the V gene TRBV6-5; the D gene is possibly TRBD1 (6 bases). Germline CDR1 reads MNHEY; CDR2 reads SVGAGI. CDR3 length: 15 residues. V was clipped by 0 bases and J by 7 bases, with 15 bases between them. CDR3 region: CASSYSRQGLGTQYF. CDR3 in DNA: TGTGCCAGCAGTTACTCGAGGCAGGGGCTAGGGACCCAGTACTTC.

The V and J genes are TRBV7-9 and TRBJ2-1, with unresolved D. This CDR3 has 12 residues. V was pared by 5 bases and J by 5 bases, with 7 bases between. Germline-derived CDR1 and CDR2 are SEHNR and FQNEAQ (reference sequence). The CDR3 is CASSPRDNEQFF. CDR3 nucleotide sequence: TGTGCCAGCAGCCCCCGGGACAATGAGCAGTTCTTC.

The chain is built from TRBV5-6 and TRBJ2-5; 7 nucleotides agree with TRBD1. Germline CDR1 is SGHDT and CDR2 is YYEEEE. V was clipped by 3 bases and J by 5 bases; unmatched bases: 7. This CDR3 is built from 14 residues. CDR3 in DNA: TGTGCCAGCAGCTCCCGAGGGGGCGCGGAGACCCAGTACTTC. It yields the protein CASSSRGGAETQYF.

This clone was counted once. The rearrangement links TRBV7-9 to TRBJ1-1, with a weak D call TRBD1 (5 bases). Germline-derived CDR1 and CDR2 are SEHNR and FQNEAQ (reference sequence). Trimming stripped 4 bases from V and 5 bases from J, with 14 bases between. The CDR3 contains 14 residues. CDR3 sequence (DNA): TGTGCCAGCAGCTCGAAGGGGTGGGTGACTGAAGCTTTCTTT. Its translation: CASSSKGWVTEAFF.

The chain combines TRBV2 with TRBJ2-7, with 7 positions matching TRBD2. Per germline, CDR1 SNHLY and CDR2 FYNNEI. Trimming took 6 bases from V and 5 from J; bases not matched to a gene: 10. There are 14 residues in the CDR3. In DNA, the CDR3 is TGTGCCAGCAGCGCGAGACTAGCTTCCCACGAGCAGTACTTC. Encoded protein: CASSARLASHEQYF.

The V call is TRBV6-1, the J call TRBJ1-5; possible D gene TRBD1, 6 bases. The germline gives CDR1 MNHNS, CDR2 SASEGT. The germline V and J ends were trimmed by 1 base and 7 bases, with 11 bases remaining between them. The CDR3 contains 14 residues. The CDR3 is CASSEVQGPQPQHF. CDR3 coding DNA: TGTGCCAGCAGTGAAGTTCAGGGGCCCCAGCCCCAGCATTTT.

V gene TRBV6-5 combines with J gene TRBJ2-6; the D gene is possibly TRBD2 (5 bases). The V gene lost 5 bases and the J gene lost 2 bases, with 7 bases spanning the gap. The CDR3 runs to 14 residues. The germline gives CDR1 MNHEY, CDR2 SVGAGI. This CDR3 reads CASSRDAGANVLTF. The CDR3 DNA reads as TGTGCCAGCAGTCGGGATGCTGGGGCCAACGTCCTGACTTTC.

The rearrangement links TRBV7-7 to TRBJ2-5; TRBD2 aligns across 10 bases. The CDR3 spans 14 residues. V lost 4 bases, J lost 5 bases, and 4 bases stayed unmatched. Germline V gene lookup returns CDR1 SSHAT and CDR2 FNYEAQ (reference sequence). The CDR3 region is CASSSSLAGETQYF. CDR3 nucleotide sequence: TGTGCCAGCAGCTCGTCACTAGCGGGGGAGACCCAGTACTTC.

V usage is TRBV5-1 and J usage is TRBJ2-7; 11 bases agree with TRBD2. The ends lost 3 bases at V and 5 bases at J; junction bases unmatched: 4. Germline values: CDR1 SGHRS, CDR2 YFSETQ. The CDR3 loop spans 14 amino acids. The CDR3 DNA follows: TGCGCCAGCAGCTCTAGCGGGGGGCGGAACGAGCAGTACTTC. It specifies CASSSSGGRNEQYF.

This rearrangement joins TRBV11-3 to TRBJ1-1; D not certain. V dropped 1 base and J dropped 1 base, with 10 bases sitting between them. The CDR3 extends over 15 amino acids. In germline, CDR1 is SGHNT, CDR2 YENEEA. The CDR3 loop reads CASSLGGSQNTEAFF. The CDR3 DNA reads as TGTGCCAGCAGCTTAGGAGGGTCTCAGAACACTGAAGCTTTCTTT.

The chain uses TRBV5-5 and TRBJ2-7; 10 nucleotides agree with TRBD2. Germline V gene lookup returns CDR1 SGHKS and CDR2 YYEKEE (reference sequence). The V segment lost 5 bases and the J segment 2 bases; nucleotides outside the gene matches: 7. CDR3 size: 15 residues. The CDR3 is CASSSGTSEAYEQYF. CDR3 nucleotide sequence: TGTGCCAGCAGTTCCGGGACTAGCGAGGCCTACGAGCAGTACTTC. The entire variable domain, with the rest obtained from reference TRBV5-5 and TRBJ2-7, is as follows: DAGVTQSPTHLIKTRGQQVTLRCSPISGHKSVSWYQQVLGQGPQFIFQYYEKEERGRGNFPDRFSARQFPNYSSELNVNALLLGDSALYLCASSSGTSEAYEQYFGPGTRLTVT.

The rearrangement joins TRBV6-1 to TRBJ1-1, with D maybe TRBD1 (5 bases). V was shortened by 5 bases and J by 0 bases, with 10 bases between the two germline ends. Per germline, CDR1 MNHNS and CDR2 SASEGT. The CDR3 length is 14 residues. This CDR3 reads CASSNRRVNTEAFF. In DNA form, the CDR3 reads TGTGCCAGCAGTAACAGGAGGGTGAACACTGAAGCTTTCTTT.

V is TRBV6-4 and J is TRBJ2-1; 9 nucleotides agree with TRBD2. The CDR3 is 16 amino acids. Germline-derived CDR1 and CDR2 are MRHNA and SNTAGT. V gave up 3 bases and J gave up 0 bases; unmatched junction bases: 3. CDR3 bases: TGTGCCAGCAGTGAGACTAGCGGCTTCTCCTACAATGAGCAGTTCTTC. This codes for CASSETSGFSYNEQFF.

CDR3 region: CASSPGGGQNTEAFF. CDR3 in DNA: TGTGCCAGCTCACCTGGAGGTGGCCAAAACACTGAAGCTTTCTTT. The rearrangement joins TRBV18 to TRBJ1-1, with D hard to call. Trimming pared 3 bases from V and 2 bases from J, leaving 13 bases between. From germline, CDR1 is KGHSH and CDR2 LQKENI. This CDR3 is 15 amino acids long.

This clone was seen a handful of times. This chain uses TRBV21-1 with TRBJ2-5; TRBD1 was called by the table and not checked on the DNA. TRBV21-1 is tagged as a pseudogene. The CDR3 covers 17 residues. CDR3 protein: CASSKKLGTGIQETQYF. The CDR3 nucleotides read TGTGCCAGCAGCAAAAAGCTAGGGACAGGGATCCAAGAGACCCAGTACTTC.